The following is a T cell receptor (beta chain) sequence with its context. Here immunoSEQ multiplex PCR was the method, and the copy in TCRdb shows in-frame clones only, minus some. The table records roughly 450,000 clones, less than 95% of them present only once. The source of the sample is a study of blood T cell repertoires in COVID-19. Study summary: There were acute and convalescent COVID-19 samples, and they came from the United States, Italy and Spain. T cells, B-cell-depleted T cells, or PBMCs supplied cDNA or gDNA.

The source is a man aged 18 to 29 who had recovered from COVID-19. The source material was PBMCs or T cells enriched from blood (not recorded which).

DNA of the CDR3: TGTGCCAGCAGTGCCTTGACAGGGTCGGGGGAAAAACTGTTTTTT. Encoded protein: CASSALTGSGEKLFF. J is TRBJ1-4 and V is TRBV28; 7 bases align to TRBD1. This CDR3 region has 15 residues. Germline lookup yields CDR1 MDHEN and CDR2 SYDVKM. V was pared by 5 bases and J by 8 bases, with 11 bases of the junction left unmatched.